The following is a T cell receptor beta chain sequence with its context. Its antigen is unidentified. These data originate in a study of cytomegalovirus exposure and HLA in healthy donors. Overall study: The 110 million or so unique TCR beta sequences, from 150 million to 200 million T cells, were found by an earlier analysis. Overall study findings and caveats: High sensitivity and specificity were reportedly achieved when the classifier diagnosed cytomegalovirus status. In a later analysis, HLA-associated beta chains showed higher expansion and lower generation probabilities than comparable chains.

CDR1 is SEHNR and CDR2 is FQNEAQ in the germline V gene (reference sequence). V trimming: 4 bases; J trimming: 9 bases; junction bases outside the gene matches: 8. The CDR3 runs 14 residues. The PCR was carried out with 60 Vbeta primers and 13 Jbeta primers. The method was immunoSEQ multiplex PCR; TCRdb's version includes in-frame clones alone and lacks a portion of them. Seen here are approximately 140,000 clones, 78% observed once, and the top ten hold roughly 1.5%. The chain is built from TRBV7-9 and TRBJ1-5; 8 nucleotides line up with TRBD1. The sequencing input was PBMCs. This receptor was identified in a woman aged 18-29 years in good health and CMV-seronegative. In DNA, the CDR3 is TGTGCCAGCAGCTCACAGGGGGGAATGGCGCCCCAGCATTTT. It is translated as CASSSQGGMAPQHF.